One sample yielded the 29 T cell receptor beta chains listed below, sequenced in a study of T cells in Graves' hyperthyroidism and ophthalmopathy (dated by TCRdb to the late 2010s). The library relied on multiplex PCR. TCRdb names Illumina HiSeq 2000 as the instrument used. The TCR beta CDR3 regions were amplified from the RNA transcripts. The first round of RT-PCR for the TCR CDR3 was performed with the HTBI primer set and the Qiagen OneStep RT-PCR kit. Through fastp at Q25 and MiXCR, TCRdb rebuilt clones from the public reads, retaining in-frame beta chains. Merged by CDR3 protein, the rows form single entries marked with the most common genes and DNA. The sample has fewer than 900,000 distinct CDR3 sequences on record, roughly a sixth of them singletons. Over 15% of the sample goes to the ten largest clones. What was sequenced was blood. The receptors originated from a woman between 45 and 60 years old with Graves' hyperthyroidism that later progressed to Graves' ophthalmopathy.

This clonotype was seen only a few times. The V and J genes are TRBV7-9 and TRBJ1-4; D uncertain. This CDR3 comprises 15 residues. Trimming cost V 1 base and J 5 bases, with 11 bases left between them. CDR1 is SEHNR and CDR2 is FQNEAQ in the germline V gene (reference sequence). The CDR3 coding sequence is TGTGCCAGCAGCTTAGTCCCGTCTCTAAATGAAAAACTGTTTTTT. Encoded protein: CASSLVPSLNEKLFF.

This clonotype was seen a single time. The rearrangement uses TRBV2 and TRBJ1-2, with D possibly matching TRBD1 (5 bases). Germline CDR1 reads SNHLY; CDR2 reads FYNNEI. The ends were cut back, 3 bases at V and 4 bases at J, with 12 bases in the middle. There are 14 residues in the CDR3. In DNA, the CDR3 is TGTGCCAGCAGTGATTCGGCAGGGCCCTATGGCTACACCTTC. This codes for CASSDSAGPYGYTF. Combining the CDR3 with reference TRBV2 and TRBJ1-2 gives the whole variable domain EPEVTQTPSHQVTQMGQEVILRCVPISNHLYFYWYRQILGQKVEFLVSFYNNEISEKSEIFDDQFSVERPDGSNFTLKIRSTKLEDSAMYFCASSDSAGPYGYTFGSGTRLTVV.

This chain connects TRBV15 to TRBJ1-2; TRBD1 agrees at 7 bases. This CDR3 is built from 15 residues. CDR1 is LNHNV, CDR2 YYDKDF, per germline (reference sequence). Trimming cost V 3 bases and J 5 bases; bases outside gene matches: 9. Here the CDR3 DNA reads TGTGCCACCAGCAGTGAGGGGGCCCTGTTTTATGGCTACACCTTC. Protein sequence: CATSSEGALFYGYTF.

There are a few counts of this clonotype. The V call is TRBV27, the J call TRBJ2-7; D ambiguous. The V end was cut by 4 bases, the J end by 3 bases, with 7 bases between. The CDR3 is 12 amino acids. Looked up from germline, CDR1 is MNHEY and CDR2 is SMNVEV (reference sequence). This CDR3 is CASSSSYYEQYF. Here the CDR3 DNA reads TGTGCCAGCAGTTCCTCGTACTACGAGCAGTACTTC.

The sample holds a few counts of this clonotype. This chain joins TRBV7-9 and TRBJ2-3; D unresolved. The germline V and J ends were trimmed by 6 bases and 9 bases, with 28 bases remaining between them. This CDR3 has 17 residues. Germline V gives CDR1 SEHNR, CDR2 FQNEAQ (reference sequence). For the CDR3, the DNA is TGTGCCAGCAGTCCCCCCCCCCGAGACTCTCCGTTATACACGCAGTATTTT. Its protein product is CASSPPPRDSPLYTQYF.

The chain couples TRBV27 to TRBJ2-7; D might be TRBD1 (5 bases). V was pared by 5 bases and J by 3 bases, with 20 bases between. This CDR3 has 16 amino acids. Germline lookup yields CDR1 MNHEY and CDR2 SMNVEV (reference sequence). In DNA, the CDR3 is TGTGCCAGCAGTCCCTTACTAAGGGGAACGTACTACGAGCAGTACTTC. Amino acid sequence: CASSPLLRGTYYEQYF.

This clonotype was counted at least ten times. The chain carries TRBV5-1 and TRBJ2-3; either TRBD1 or TRBD2 may supply D (5 bases each). Germline CDR1 and CDR2: SGHRS and YFSETQ. The CDR3 has 16 residues. Trimming removed 0 bases at V and 6 bases at J, with 17 bases between. The CDR3 DNA is TGCGCCAGCAGCTTGGAGGGACGGCTAATGGTGGATACGCAGTATTTT. Amino acids: CASSLEGRLMVDTQYF. The variable domain in full, completed from reference TRBV5-1 and TRBJ2-3, reads KAGVTQTPRYLIKTRGQQVTLSCSPISGHRSVSWYQQTPGQGLQFLFEYFSETQRNKGNFPGRFSGRQFSNSRSEMNVSTLELGDSALYLCASSLEGRLMVDTQYFGPGTRLTVL.

This clonotype appeared many times. V gene TRBV7-9 combines with J gene TRBJ1-5, with no clear D. Per germline, CDR1 SEHNR and CDR2 FQNEAQ (reference sequence). The CDR3 has 16 residues. V lost 1 base and J 4 bases, leaving 14 bases between the germline ends. The CDR3 sequence: CASSLGVSAENQPQHF. The CDR3 DNA reads TGTGCCAGCAGCTTAGGCGTCAGCGCTGAGAATCAGCCCCAGCATTTT.

J is TRBJ2-7 and V is TRBV6-1, with D unclear. Trimming removed 3 bases from V and 0 bases from J, with 9 bases in between. This CDR3 has 14 residues. Germline V lookup: CDR1 MNHNS, CDR2 SASEGT. The CDR3 nucleotides read TGTGCCAGCAGTGATTTAGGCATCTCCTACGAGCAGTACTTC. Protein product: CASSDLGISYEQYF.

This clonotype came up many times. The rearrangement joins TRBV12-3 or TRBV12-4 to TRBJ2-1; D gene ambiguous. The V gene lost 7 bases and the J gene lost 0 bases, with 19 bases spanning the gap. The CDR3 has 17 residues. CDR3 nucleotide sequence: TGTGCCAGCACCCCCCTTTTTCAGACGAGCTCCTACAATGAGCAGTTCTTC. Translation: CASTPLFQTSSYNEQFF.

A word on this clonotype: Its ends do not fully match the called genes, so a read error is possible. The chain couples TRBV7-7 to TRBJ2-1; 9 bases are shared with TRBD1. CDR3 size: 14 residues. Germline CDR1 and CDR2: SSHAT and FNYEAQ (reference sequence). The CDR3 is CASSTGQGNNEQFF. Written as DNA, the CDR3 is TGTGCTAGCAGCACGGGACAGGGAAACAATGAGCAGTTCTTC. The entire variable domain, with the rest obtained from reference TRBV7-7 and TRBJ2-1, is as follows: GAGVSQSPRYKVTKRGQDVTLRCDPISSHATLYWYQQALGQGPEFLTYFNYEAQPDKSGLPSDRFSAERPEGSISTLTIQRTEQRDSAMYRCASSTGQGNNEQFFGPGTRLTVL.

Many counts were recorded for this clonotype. This sequence joins TRBV12-3 or TRBV12-4 and TRBJ2-2; maybe TRBD2 (5 bases). The CDR3 is made up of 15 amino acids. Trimming took off 3 bases at V and 4 bases at J, with 12 bases between the two ends. Written as DNA, the CDR3 is TGTGCCAGCAGTTTTCTGGGAGCAACCACCGGGGAGCTGTTTTTT. It specifies CASSFLGATTGELFF.

The chain joins TRBV2 to TRBJ1-5, with 7 bases matching TRBD1. The CDR3 is 15 amino acids. The germline V gene has CDR1 SNHLY and CDR2 FYNNEI. The V and J ends lost 7 bases and 6 bases, in that order; junction bases with no gene match: 12. This CDR3 is CASTERRGRAQPQHF. The CDR3, as DNA: TGTGCCAGCACCGAAAGGAGGGGGCGGGCTCAGCCCCAGCATTTT.

This rearrangement joins TRBV6-1 to TRBJ1-6, with a weak D call TRBD1 (5 bases). The germline gives CDR1 MNHNS, CDR2 SASEGT. This CDR3 is 16 amino acids long. V was pared by 3 bases and J by 7 bases, with 16 bases between. The CDR3, as DNA: TGTGCCAGCAGTGACGAAGGACGGCGGGGGAATTCACCCCTCCACTTT. It specifies CASSDEGRRGNSPLHF.

This chain uses TRBV10-3 with TRBJ2-3, with TRBD2 identical over 8 bases. The CDR3 is 14 residues long. From germline, CDR1 is ENHRY and CDR2 SYGVKD. After removal of 6 bases from V and 9 bases from J, the junction contained 11 bases not matched to a gene. The CDR3 spells CAISAQLADNTQYF. The CDR3 DNA follows: TGTGCCATCAGCGCCCAACTAGCGGACAACACGCAGTATTTT.

This rearrangement joins TRBV6-5 to TRBJ2-5; weak D call: TRBD2 (6 bases). The CDR3 is 15 amino acids. The germline V gene has CDR1 MNHEY and CDR2 SVGAGI. The germline V and J ends were trimmed by 4 bases and 5 bases, with 17 bases remaining between them. CDR3 bases: TGTGCCAGCAGTTCCATCAGGGCCGCGGGGGAGACCCAGTACTTC. This codes for CASSSIRAAGETQYF.

CDR3 sequence: CASSFEGTGELFF. The CDR3, as DNA: TGTGCCAGCAGCTTCGAGGGCACCGGGGAGCTGTTTTTT. The V gene is TRBV7-6, the J gene TRBJ2-2; weak D call: TRBD2 (5 bases). Looked up from germline, CDR1 is SGHVS and CDR2 is FNYEAQ. The CDR3 consists of 13 residues. Trimming took off 3 bases at V and 4 bases at J, with 6 bases between the two ends.

The table lists this clonotype with many counts. CDR3 coding DNA: TGTGCCAGCAGGTCCCGGGGGGGCCTCTATGGCTACACCTTC. Its translation: CASRSRGGLYGYTF. V gene TRBV2 combines with J gene TRBJ1-2; the D gene is possibly TRBD1 (6 bases). CDR1 is SNHLY, CDR2 FYNNEI, per germline. This CDR3 is built from 14 residues. The germline V and J ends were trimmed by 6 bases and 4 bases, with 15 bases remaining between them.

This clonotype was recorded a few times. J is TRBJ1-4 and V is TRBV14; D is perhaps TRBD1 (5 bases). The CDR3 is 18 amino acids. Germline CDR1 reads SGHDN; CDR2 reads FVKESK. Deletions cut 4 bases from V and 0 bases from J, with 18 bases between. The CDR3 region has the DNA TGTGCCAGCAGCCGTCGGGCAGGGATACAATCAACTAATGAAAAACTGTTTTTT. Its translation is CASSRRAGIQSTNEKLFF.

This clonotype has at least ten counts. The J gene is TRBJ2-3, the V gene TRBV2, with D perhaps TRBD2 (6 bases). This CDR3 has 16 amino acids. Trimming left V 1 base short and J 1 base short, with 12 bases between. CDR1 and CDR2 (germline): SNHLY, FYNNEI. The CDR3 loop reads CASSEGGAGRTDTQYF. In DNA, the CDR3 is TGTGCCAGCAGTGAAGGGGGTGCGGGGCGCACAGATACGCAGTATTTT.

In this sample, this clonotype turned up many times. The chain is built from TRBV18 and TRBJ1-2; weak D call: TRBD1 (5 bases). V was shortened by 0 bases and J by 6 bases, with 5 bases between the two germline ends. CDR3 length: 12 residues. CDR1 is KGHSH, CDR2 LQKENI, per germline. Written as DNA, the CDR3 is TGTGCCAGCTCACCACCGACAGATGGCTACACCTTC. Protein product: CASSPPTDGYTF. Full variable domain (rest looked up from reference TRBV18 and TRBJ1-2): NAGVMQNPRHLVRRRGQEARLRCSPMKGHSHVYWYRQLPEEGLKFMVYLQKENIIDESGMPKERFSAEFPKEGPSILRIQQVVRGDSAAYFCASSPPTDGYTFGSGTRLTVV.

The chain employs TRBV9 and TRBJ2-7, with D perhaps matching TRBD2 (5 bases). The CDR3 sequence is 16 residues long. V was clipped by 2 bases and J by 2 bases, with 17 bases between them. The germline gives CDR1 SGDLS, CDR2 YYNGEE. In DNA, the CDR3 is TGTGCCAGCAGCGTTTCATCTACGTCGGGGACCTACGAGCAGTACTTC. This gives the protein CASSVSSTSGTYEQYF.

This clonotype was counted ten times or more. This chain connects TRBV11-3 to TRBJ2-1; D not resolved. V was clipped by 5 bases and J by 7 bases, with 9 bases between them. The CDR3 has 12 amino acids. Germline lookup yields CDR1 SGHNT and CDR2 YENEEA. The chain's CDR3 is CASSPGENEQFF. The CDR3 coding sequence is TGTGCCAGCAGCCCGGGTGAGAATGAGCAGTTCTTC.

The rearrangement links TRBV4-1 to TRBJ1-1; no clear D. This CDR3 contains 13 residues. Germline CDR1 MGHRA, CDR2 YSYEKL. V lost 3 bases to trimming and J lost 1 base, with 6 bases between them. CDR3 in DNA: TGCGCCAGCAGCCACGCAACGAACACTGAAGCTTTCTTT. It encodes CASSHATNTEAFF.

The table lists this clonotype with a few counts. One end of the junction is discordant with germline, which a read error may explain. The CDR3 spells CASGPNSLVTEAIF. Here the CDR3 DNA reads TGTGCCAGCGGCCCAAACTCACTGGTCACTGAAGCTATCTTT. V gene TRBV11-2 combines with J gene TRBJ1-1; no reliable D call. Germline values: CDR1 SGHAT, CDR2 FQNNGV. This CDR3 has 14 residues.

This clonotype was seen a few times. The genes are TRBV5-1 and TRBJ2-5; either TRBD1 or TRBD2 may fit D (6 bases each). The CDR3 loop spans 14 amino acids. The V end was cut by 4 bases, the J end by 5 bases, with 15 bases between. Germline CDR1 and CDR2: SGHRS and YFSETQ. As DNA, the CDR3 is TGCGCCAGCAGCCCCTGGGGGGCACGGGAGACCCAGTACTTC. Protein: CASSPWGARETQYF.

This clonotype was observed a handful of times. The V and J genes are TRBV6-1 and TRBJ1-6; D call uncertain. Germline CDR1 is MNHNS and CDR2 is SASEGT. The CDR3 has 13 amino acids. Between the trimmed V and J ends, which lost 1 base and 4 bases, there was a span of 2 bases. The CDR3 here is CASSEGYNSPLHF. The CDR3 DNA reads as TGTGCCAGCAGTGAAGGGTATAATTCACCCCTCCACTTT.

Only a few counts were recorded for this clonotype. The chain recombines TRBV19 with TRBJ1-5; TRBD1 is a possible D gene (5 bases). Germline V gene data show CDR1 as LNHDA and CDR2 as SQIVND (reference sequence). This CDR3 has 14 residues. Trimming removed 3 bases at V and 1 base at J, with 7 bases between. As DNA, the CDR3 is TGTGCCAGTAGTATCAGGGAGAGCAATCAGCCCCAGCATTTT. It yields the protein CASSIRESNQPQHF.

This chain connects TRBV5-1 to TRBJ1-1, with D unresolved. Germline V gives CDR1 SGHRS, CDR2 YFSETQ. The CDR3 contains 15 residues. Trimming removed 2 bases from V and 1 base from J, with 12 bases in between. CDR3 sequence reads: CASSFSRPSNTEAFF. CDR3 in DNA: TGCGCCAGCAGCTTTTCCCGGCCCTCGAACACTGAAGCTTTCTTT.